The 10 T cell receptor beta chains in this list originate from one sample, sequenced in a study of blood T cell repertoires in COVID-19. The repertoire was sequenced with immunoSEQ multiplex PCR; TCRdb's copy has only in-frame clones and lacks some. The table has approximately 70,000 clones, around four fifths seen once. The sequenced material came from peripheral blood. The receptors originated from a woman aged 45-65 years with acute or convalescent COVID-19.

The chain joins TRBV30 to TRBJ1-5; maybe TRBD1 (6 bases). Germline CDR1 is GTSNPN and CDR2 is SVGIG (reference sequence). The CDR3 totals 18 residues. V was pared by 2 bases and J by 0 bases, with 20 bases between. CDR3 residues: CAWSRPGQRLYSNQPQHF. CDR3 coding DNA: TGTGCCTGGAGTAGACCGGGACAAAGGCTTTATAGCAATCAGCCCCAGCATTTT. The full variable domain, completed using reference TRBV30 and TRBJ1-5, is SQTIHQWPATLVQPVGSPLSLECTVEGTSNPNLYWYRQAAGRGLQLLFYSVGIGQISSEVPQNLSASRPQDRQFILSSKKLLLSDSGFYLCAWSRPGQRLYSNQPQHFGDGTRLSIL.

The J gene is TRBJ2-2, the V gene TRBV18; no definite D call. Germline CDR1 reads KGHSH; CDR2 reads LQKENI. This CDR3 is built from 15 residues. V was pared by 3 bases and J by 0 bases, with 8 bases between. This chain's CDR3 is CASSPADSNTGELFF. The CDR3 region has the DNA TGTGCCAGCTCACCGGCCGATTCGAACACCGGGGAGCTGTTTTTT.

With respect to this clone: An end of the junction does not agree with germline; a read error may underlie this. The CDR3 is CASSLSHGGQAF. In nucleotides, the CDR3 is TGTGCCAGCAGCCTTTCTCACGGCGGACAGGCTTTT. This chain joins TRBV3-1 (or the pseudogene TRBV3-2) and TRBJ2-3; 7 bases match TRBD1. This CDR3 has 12 residues. The germline V gene encodes CDR1 LGHDT and CDR2 YNNKEL (reference sequence).

The chain combines TRBV5-6 with TRBJ2-7; 7 nucleotides match TRBD2. V trimming: 1 base; J trimming: 4 bases; junction bases outside the gene matches: 11. This CDR3 has 16 amino acids. Per germline, CDR1 SGHDT and CDR2 YYEEEE. DNA for the CDR3: TGTGCCAGCAGCTTGTCCAGCGGGACCCTTTTGTACGAGCAGTACTTC. This translates into CASSLSSGTLLYEQYF.

V and J are TRBV19 and TRBJ2-5, with a tentative D call TRBD1 (6 bases). This CDR3 comprises 15 residues. Trimming removed 1 base from V and 5 bases from J, with 14 bases in between. The germline V gene has CDR1 LNHDA and CDR2 SQIVND (reference sequence). This chain's CDR3 is CASSIGDMVQETQYF. In nucleotides, the CDR3 is TGTGCCAGTAGTATAGGGGACATGGTCCAGGAGACCCAGTACTTC. Variable domain in full (rest from reference TRBV19 and TRBJ2-5): DGGITQSPKYLFRKEGQNVTLSCEQNLNHDAMYWYRQDPGQGLRLIYYSQIVNDFQKGDIAEGYSVSREKKESFPLTVTSAQKNPTAFYLCASSIGDMVQETQYFGPGTRLLVL.

The J gene is TRBJ2-5, the V gene TRBV18, with 8 bases that match TRBD2. V was pared by 7 bases and J by 5 bases, with 6 bases of the junction left unmatched. Germline V gene data show CDR1 as KGHSH and CDR2 as LQKENI. This CDR3 spans 13 amino acids. For the CDR3, the DNA is TGTGCCAGCTTCCCACGACTAGCGGAGACCCAGTACTTC. The encoded protein is CASFPRLAETQYF.

V and J are TRBV11-2 and TRBJ2-5; 8 bases agree with TRBD1. Germline V lookup: CDR1 SGHAT, CDR2 FQNNGV. The CDR3 is 14 residues long. V trimming: 5 bases; J trimming: 7 bases; junction bases outside the gene matches: 9. This chain's CDR3 is CASSPGQGLGTQYF. The CDR3 DNA is TGTGCCAGCAGCCCAGGACAGGGCCTGGGGACCCAGTACTTC.

The chain uses TRBV6-6 and TRBJ1-1; D not resolved. This CDR3 spans 14 amino acids. V dropped 2 bases and J dropped 1 base, with 8 bases sitting between them. Germline CDR1 is MNHNY and CDR2 is SVGAGI (reference sequence). The CDR3 spells CASSYPEENTEAFF. CDR3 coding DNA: TGTGCCAGCAGTTACCCTGAGGAGAACACTGAAGCTTTCTTT.

This clone was picked up a small number of times. The CDR3 DNA follows: TGCGCCAGCAGATTCGGAGAGCCCAACACTGAAGCTTTCTTT. This encodes CASRFGEPNTEAFF. The V call is TRBV5-1, the J call TRBJ1-1, with unresolved D. The CDR3 runs to 14 residues. With 5 bases removed from V and 2 bases from J, the gap between germline ends came to 13 bases. In germline, CDR1 is SGHRS, CDR2 YFSETQ.

Concerning this clone itself: The same CDR3 can be traced to other DNA sequences in this sample. The rearrangement links TRBV9 to TRBJ1-4; 8 bases map to TRBD1. The length of the CDR3 is 14 residues. Germline-derived CDR1 and CDR2 are SGDLS and YYNGEE. V lost 2 bases to trimming and J lost 4 bases; unmatched junction nucleotides: 1. CDR3 DNA: TGTGCCAGCAGCGTTACAGGGGGTAATGAAAAACTGTTTTTT. Translation gives CASSVTGGNEKLFF.